Below, one T cell receptor beta chain is given with its context. V lost 7 bases to trimming and J lost 14 bases; unmatched junction nucleotides: 11. This CDR3 contains 12 residues. Germline V gene data show CDR1 as SGHNT and CDR2 as YENEEA. This record belongs to a study of blood T cell repertoires in COVID-19. Turning to the study itself: The samples span acute and convalescent COVID-19 from the United States, Italy and Spain. Sources were T cells, B-cell-depleted T cells, or PBMCs; the material itself was cDNA or gDNA.

Original methodology: Using reference gene primer amplification, nucleated cell counts were estimated. Only in-frame clones appear in the TCRdb table, and some are missing; sequencing was by immunoSEQ multiplex PCR. From that table come the V and J calls and clone size; the DNA was used to work out D and trimming. The data contain 200,000 to 300,000 clones, around 84% of them seen just once; the ten biggest clones take up 4.2%. V usage is TRBV11-3 and J usage is TRBJ2-1, with 7 bases lining up with TRBD2. The TCR was taken from a man aged 55 to 69 with acute or convalescent COVID-19. Sequencing input: peripheral blood. The CDR3: CASIITTSLEFF. CDR3 coding DNA: TGTGCCAGCATTATCACGACTAGCCTCGAGTTCTTC. Complete variable domain (other parts from reference TRBV11-3 and TRBJ2-1): EAGVVQSPRYKIIEKKQPVAFWCNPISGHNTLYWYLQNLGQGPELLIRYENEEAVDDSQLPKDRFSAERLKGVDSTLKIQPAELGDSAVYLCASIITTSLEFFGPGTRLTVL.